This T cell receptor (beta chain) originates from a study of T and B cells in COVID-19 patients. Background on the study: Blood was sampled from COVID-19 patients who were either actively infected or recovered. Of some 19 active-infection patients, 12 were critically ill with mechanical ventilation or extracorporeal membrane oxygenation. Comorbidities linked to unfavorable COVID-19 outcome were present in 18 of 20 active-infection patients.

V was clipped by 4 bases and J by 5 bases, with 12 bases between them. The germline V gene encodes CDR1 SGDLS and CDR2 YYNGEE. This CDR3 contains 13 residues. TRB was amplified from about 250-500 ng of blood genomic DNA. Points from the study as a whole: Highly clonal in active COVID-19, TRB repertoires exceeded healthy-donor diversity and richness at recovery.

Multiplex PCR with BIOMED2 TRB-A/B primer pools amplified TRB rearrangements. TCRdb called the multiplex PCR reads again in MiXCR, with one record for every CDR3 protein. The table has thousands of distinct CDR3 sequences, 28% seen once; the top ten hold around a quarter. To note about this clonotype: The antigen is not known.

The source is a human donor who had recovered from COVID-19. V and J are TRBV9 and TRBJ1-1; D gene uncertain. The sequencing input was blood. The CDR3 DNA reads as TGTGCCAGCAGCTACACCTCGGGGACTGAAGCTTTCTTT. Translating gives CASSYTSGTEAFF.